A selection of T cell receptor beta chains follows, all from one sample in a study of cytomegalovirus exposure and HLA in healthy donors. Sequencing used immunoSEQ multiplex PCR; TCRdb keeps in-frame clones, though not all of them. The sample includes fewer than 140,000 clones, roughly 76% of them seen just once. The sequencing input was PBMCs. The receptors were gathered from a woman aged 45-65 years in good health and CMV-seropositive. The CDR3 runs from the conserved cysteine through the conserved F or W. A D gene is named only where the DNA matches it firmly. Clone size appears in some rows only: once, few, many, or a class for an expanded clone.

V gene: TRBV30; clone size: NA; J gene: TRBJ2-1; D gene: NA; CDR3 DNA: TGTGCCTGGAGTGTAACTAGGTACAATGAGCAGTTCTTC; CDR3 protein: CAWSVTRYNEQFF
V gene: TRBV7-2; clone size: NA; J gene: TRBJ1-2; D gene: NA; CDR3 DNA: TGTGCCAGCAGCCTGCAGGGGCGGGGGACGAGAGACTATGGCTACACCTTC; CDR3 protein: CASSLQGRGTRDYGYTF
V gene: TRBV7-3; clone size: NA; J gene: TRBJ1-6; D gene: NA; CDR3 DNA: TGTGCCAGCAGCCCCCGGGGGGGTAGTAATTCACCCCTCCACTTT; CDR3 protein: CASSPRGGSNSPLHF
V gene: TRBV7-3; clone size: NA; J gene: TRBJ2-2; D gene: NA; CDR3 DNA: TGTGCCAGCAGCCCCTTACGGGCCAGGGGAACCGGGGAGCTGTTTTTT; CDR3 protein: CASSPLRARGTGELFF
V gene: TRBV5-1; clone size: NA; J gene: TRBJ1-2; D gene: NA; CDR3 DNA: TGCGCCAGCAGCCCAAACGGGGAGAGGGGCTACACCTTC; CDR3 protein: CASSPNGERGYTF
V gene: TRBV7-3; clone size: NA; J gene: TRBJ1-1; D gene: TRBD1; CDR3 DNA: TGTGCCAGCAGCTCCCGACAGGGCAGAGCGAACACTGAAGCTTTCTTT; CDR3 protein: CASSSRQGRANTEAFF
V gene: TRBV5-1; clone size: NA; J gene: TRBJ2-1; D gene: NA; CDR3 DNA: TGCGCCAGCAGCCAGCGAGACTTCGGGGGTGAGCAGTTCTTC; CDR3 protein: CASSQRDFGGEQFF
V gene: TRBV27; clone size: NA; J gene: TRBJ2-7; D gene: NA; CDR3 DNA: TGTGCCAGCAGTTTTATTCGAGGTGTCGAGCAGTACTTC; CDR3 protein: CASSFIRGVEQYF
V gene: TRBV9; clone size: NA; J gene: TRBJ2-1; D gene: TRBD2; CDR3 DNA: TGTGCCAGCAGCGGGAGAGGTGACGGGGGGTACAATGAGCAGTTCTTC; CDR3 protein: CASSGRGDGGYNEQFF
V gene: TRBV19; clone size: NA; J gene: TRBJ1-5; D gene: TRBD1; CDR3 DNA: TGTGCCAGTAGTATACGGACAGGGGTGGGGGTGAATGAACAGCCCCAGCATTTT; CDR3 protein: CASSIRTGVGVNEQPQHF
V gene: TRBV5-1; clone size: NA; J gene: TRBJ1-3; D gene: NA; CDR3 DNA: TGCGCCAGCAGCCCAGGTTACTCTGGAAACACCATATATTTT; CDR3 protein: CASSPGYSGNTIYF
V gene: TRBV5-1; clone size: NA; J gene: TRBJ1-1; D gene: TRBD1; CDR3 DNA: TGCGCCAGCAGCTTATATATGACAGGGTTGAACACTGAAGCTTTCTTT; CDR3 protein: CASSLYMTGLNTEAFF
V gene: TRBV21-1; clone size: NA; J gene: TRBJ1-6; D gene: NA; CDR3 DNA: TGTGCCAGCACCACAAATGGGACAGGGAATTCACCCCTCCACTTT; CDR3 protein: CASTTNGTGNSPLHF
V gene: TRBV18; clone size: NA; J gene: TRBJ1-5; D gene: NA; CDR3 DNA: TGTGCCAGCTCACGAACCGGGGGTATGAGGGGCAATCAGCCCCAGCATTTT; CDR3 protein: CASSRTGGMRGNQPQHF
V gene: TRBV18; clone size: once; J gene: TRBJ2-3; D gene: TRBD2; CDR3 DNA: TGTGCCAGCTCACCTTCTAGCGGATCGCAGTATTTT; CDR3 protein: CASSPSSGSQYF
V gene: TRBV5-1; clone size: NA; J gene: TRBJ2-7; D gene: TRBD1; CDR3 DNA: TGCGCCAGCAGCCCCCAAGGGACAGGGAACGTCCACGAGCAGTACTTC; CDR3 protein: CASSPQGTGNVHEQYF
V gene: TRBV28; clone size: NA; J gene: TRBJ2-5; D gene: NA; CDR3 DNA: TGTGCCAGCAGTCGACTAACCCAAGAGACCCAGTACTTC; CDR3 protein: CASSRLTQETQYF
V gene: TRBV18; clone size: NA; J gene: TRBJ1-6; D gene: NA; CDR3 DNA: TGTGCCAGCTCACAATCGGGGGATAATTCACCCCTCCACTTT; CDR3 protein: CASSQSGDNSPLHF
V gene: TRBV7-2; clone size: NA; J gene: TRBJ2-5; D gene: NA; CDR3 DNA: TGTGCCAGCAGCTTAGGGGGGGGCAAAGAGACCCAGTACTTC; CDR3 protein: CASSLGGGKETQYF
V gene: TRBV27; clone size: once; J gene: TRBJ2-3; D gene: NA; CDR3 DNA: TGTGCCAGCAGAGTTTCTAGAGGTCCCACAGATACGCAGTATTTT; CDR3 protein: CASRVSRGPTDTQYF
V gene: TRBV6-5; clone size: NA; J gene: TRBJ2-2; D gene: TRBD2; CDR3 DNA: TGTGCCACCCGGGAGGGGGGAAAGACCGGGGAGCTGTTTTTT; CDR3 protein: CATREGGKTGELFF
V gene: TRBV10-3; clone size: few; J gene: TRBJ2-7; D gene: NA; CDR3 DNA: TGTGCCATCAGTGAGAGCGGTTACGAGCAGTACTTC; CDR3 protein: CAISESGYEQYF
V gene: TRBV10-3; clone size: once; J gene: TRBJ2-3; D gene: TRBD2; CDR3 DNA: TGTGCCACCGGCCCACTAGCGGGGGGAGATACGCAGTATTTT; CDR3 protein: CATGPLAGGDTQYF
V gene: TRBV18; clone size: NA; J gene: TRBJ1-2; D gene: NA; CDR3 DNA: TGTGCCAGCTCACCCCAGCGTAACTATGGCTACACCTTC; CDR3 protein: CASSPQRNYGYTF
V gene: TRBV5-5; clone size: NA; J gene: TRBJ1-2; D gene: TRBD1; CDR3 DNA: TGTGCCAGCAGCTTACAGGGGGAGAACTATGGCTACACCTTC; CDR3 protein: CASSLQGENYGYTF
V gene: TRBV6-5; clone size: NA; J gene: TRBJ1-5; D gene: NA; CDR3 DNA: TGTGCCAGCAGTGCGGGACCGATTAGCAATCAGCCCCAGCATTTT; CDR3 protein: CASSAGPISNQPQHF
V gene: TRBV7-3; clone size: few; J gene: TRBJ1-4; D gene: TRBD1; CDR3 DNA: TGTGCCAAGGGGGCAGGGTCGGGAGAAAAACTGTTTTTT; CDR3 protein: CAKGAGSGEKLFF
V gene: TRBV5-1; clone size: NA; J gene: TRBJ2-2; D gene: NA; CDR3 DNA: TGCGCCAGCAGCGTCGACACCGGGGAGCTGTTTTTT; CDR3 protein: CASSVDTGELFF
V gene: TRBV2; clone size: NA; J gene: TRBJ2-3; D gene: TRBD2; CDR3 DNA: TGTGCCAGCAGAGTGAATAGCGGGGGAGACAGGGCGCAGTATTTT; CDR3 protein: CASRVNSGGDRAQYF
V gene: TRBV5-1; clone size: NA; J gene: TRBJ2-1; D gene: TRBD2; CDR3 DNA: TGCGCCAGCAGCCCCTTAGGACTAGCGGGGAATGAGCAGTTCTTC; CDR3 protein: CASSPLGLAGNEQFF
V gene: TRBV5-1; clone size: NA; J gene: TRBJ2-4; D gene: NA; CDR3 DNA: TGCGCCAGCAGCTTGGCAGGGGTCAAAAACATTCAGTACTTC; CDR3 protein: CASSLAGVKNIQYF
V gene: TRBV29-1; clone size: NA; J gene: TRBJ1-1; D gene: NA; CDR3 DNA: TGCAGCGCGGGAATTGAAGCTTTCTTT; CDR3 protein: CSAGIEAFF
V gene: TRBV28; clone size: NA; J gene: TRBJ1-1; D gene: NA; CDR3 DNA: TGTGCCAGCAGTTACCCCCTGACAGGAACTGAAGCTTTCTTT; CDR3 protein: CASSYPLTGTEAFF
V gene: TRBV27; clone size: NA; J gene: TRBJ2-7; D gene: NA; CDR3 DNA: TGTGCCAGCAGTTCTTTCTACTTC; CDR3 protein: CASSSFYF
V gene: TRBV30; clone size: NA; J gene: TRBJ1-5; D gene: TRBD1; CDR3 DNA: TGTGCCTGGAGCTCCGGGACAGGGTCATATAGCAATCAGCCCCAGCATTTT; CDR3 protein: CAWSSGTGSYSNQPQHF
V gene: TRBV9; clone size: NA; J gene: TRBJ1-2; D gene: NA; CDR3 DNA: TGTGCCAGCAGCCCAAGGACAGACTATGGCTACACCTTC; CDR3 protein: CASSPRTDYGYTF
V gene: TRBV2; clone size: NA; J gene: TRBJ2-4; D gene: TRBD2; CDR3 DNA: TGTGCCAGCAGTGATATAGCGGGGGTGAAAAACATTCAGTACTTC; CDR3 protein: CASSDIAGVKNIQYF
V gene: TRBV5-1; clone size: NA; J gene: TRBJ1-2; D gene: NA; CDR3 DNA: TGCGCCACCCGAGAGCAGGCCTCCTATGGCTACACCTTC; CDR3 protein: CATREQASYGYTF
V gene: TRBV6-5; clone size: NA; J gene: TRBJ2-1; D gene: NA; CDR3 DNA: TGTGCCAGCAGATTAGCGGCCTTCTCCTACAATGAGCAGTTCTTC; CDR3 protein: CASRLAAFSYNEQFF
V gene: TRBV30; clone size: once; J gene: TRBJ1-4; D gene: NA; CDR3 DNA: TGTGCCTGGAGTTTGGCAGGGAGGGAAAAACTGTTTTTT; CDR3 protein: CAWSLAGREKLFF
V gene: TRBV19; clone size: NA; J gene: TRBJ2-7; D gene: NA; CDR3 DNA: TGTGCCAGTAGTAACACCTACGAGCAGTACTTC; CDR3 protein: CASSNTYEQYF
V gene: TRBV7-3; clone size: NA; J gene: TRBJ1-1; D gene: NA; CDR3 DNA: TGTGCCAGCAGCTTAAAACAGAGGGCTGAAGCTTTCTTT; CDR3 protein: CASSLKQRAEAFF
V gene: TRBV7-2; clone size: NA; J gene: TRBJ2-4; D gene: TRBD1; CDR3 DNA: TGTGCCAGCAGCAACGGACAGGGTTCGGTGACCAACATTCAGTACTTC; CDR3 protein: CASSNGQGSVTNIQYF
V gene: TRBV5-1; clone size: NA; J gene: TRBJ1-6; D gene: TRBD1; CDR3 DNA: TGCGCCAGCAGCTTGCAGGGGGTACATTCACCCCTCCACTTT; CDR3 protein: CASSLQGVHSPLHF
V gene: TRBV18; clone size: NA; J gene: TRBJ1-5; D gene: TRBD1; CDR3 DNA: TGTGCCAGCTCACGGGTAAGACAGGGGAGTCAGCCCCAGCATTTT; CDR3 protein: CASSRVRQGSQPQHF
V gene: TRBV7-9; clone size: NA; J gene: TRBJ1-4; D gene: TRBD1; CDR3 DNA: TGTGCCAGCAGAAGGGACAGCCTAAATGAAAAACTGTTTTTT; CDR3 protein: CASRRDSLNEKLFF
V gene: TRBV11-3; clone size: NA; J gene: TRBJ2-5; D gene: NA; CDR3 DNA: TGTGCCAGCAGCTTTCAGGTTCAAGAGACCCAGTACTTC; CDR3 protein: CASSFQVQETQYF
V gene: TRBV5-1; clone size: NA; J gene: TRBJ2-7; D gene: NA; CDR3 DNA: TGCGCCAGCAGCTTGGCCGCGACAGACTACGAGCAGTACTTC; CDR3 protein: CASSLAATDYEQYF
V gene: TRBV29-1; clone size: NA; J gene: TRBJ2-7; D gene: TRBD1; CDR3 DNA: TGCAGCGCCGAGGCAGGGGGCTCCTACGAGCAGTACTTC; CDR3 protein: CSAEAGGSYEQYF